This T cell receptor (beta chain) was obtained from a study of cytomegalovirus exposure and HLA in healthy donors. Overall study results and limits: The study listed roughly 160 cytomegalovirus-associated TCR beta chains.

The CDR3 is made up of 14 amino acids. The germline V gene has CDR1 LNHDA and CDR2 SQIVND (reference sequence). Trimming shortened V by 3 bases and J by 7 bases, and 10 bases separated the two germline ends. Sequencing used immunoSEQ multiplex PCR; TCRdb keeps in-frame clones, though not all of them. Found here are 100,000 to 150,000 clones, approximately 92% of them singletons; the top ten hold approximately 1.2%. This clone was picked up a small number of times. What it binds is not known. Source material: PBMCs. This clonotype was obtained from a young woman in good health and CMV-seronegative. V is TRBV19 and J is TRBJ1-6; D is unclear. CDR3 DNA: TGTGCCAGTAGTATTGCGGGCGGGAATTCACCCCTCCACTTT. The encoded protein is CASSIAGGNSPLHF.